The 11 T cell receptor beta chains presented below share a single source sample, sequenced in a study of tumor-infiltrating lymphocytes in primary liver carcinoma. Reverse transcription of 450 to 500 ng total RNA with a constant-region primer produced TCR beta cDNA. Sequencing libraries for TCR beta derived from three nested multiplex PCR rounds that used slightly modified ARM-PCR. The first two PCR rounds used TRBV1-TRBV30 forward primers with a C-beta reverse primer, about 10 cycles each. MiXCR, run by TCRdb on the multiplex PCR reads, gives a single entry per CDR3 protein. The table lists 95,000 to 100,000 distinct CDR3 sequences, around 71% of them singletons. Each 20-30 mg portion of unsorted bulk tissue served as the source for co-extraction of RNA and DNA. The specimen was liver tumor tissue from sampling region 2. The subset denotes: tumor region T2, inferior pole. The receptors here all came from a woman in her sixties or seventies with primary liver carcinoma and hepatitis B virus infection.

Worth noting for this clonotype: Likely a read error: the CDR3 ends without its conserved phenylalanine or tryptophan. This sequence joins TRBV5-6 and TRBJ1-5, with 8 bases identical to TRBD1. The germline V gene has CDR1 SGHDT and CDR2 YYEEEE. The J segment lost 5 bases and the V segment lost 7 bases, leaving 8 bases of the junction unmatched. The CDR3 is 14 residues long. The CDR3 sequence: CASGSRQGHQPQHS. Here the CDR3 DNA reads TGTGCCAGCGGCTCCCGACAGGGGCATCAGCCCCAGCATTCT.

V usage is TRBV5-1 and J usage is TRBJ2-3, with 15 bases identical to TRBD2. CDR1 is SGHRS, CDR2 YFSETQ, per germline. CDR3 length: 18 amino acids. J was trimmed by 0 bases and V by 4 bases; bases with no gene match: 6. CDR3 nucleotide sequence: TGCGCCAGCAGCCACGGGACTAGCGGGAGGACTAGCACAGATACGCAGTATTTT. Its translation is CASSHGTSGRTSTDTQYF. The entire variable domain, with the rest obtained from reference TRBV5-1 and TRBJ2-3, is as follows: KAGVTQTPRYLIKTRGQQVTLSCSPISGHRSVSWYQQTPGQGLQFLFEYFSETQRNKGNFPGRFSGRQFSNSRSEMNVSTLELGDSALYLCASSHGTSGRTSTDTQYFGPGTRLTVL.

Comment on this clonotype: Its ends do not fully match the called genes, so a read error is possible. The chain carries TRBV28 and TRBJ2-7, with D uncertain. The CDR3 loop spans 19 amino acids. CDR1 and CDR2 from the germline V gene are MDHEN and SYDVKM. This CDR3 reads CVSSSTGGHQPGRLYEQYF. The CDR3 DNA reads TGTGTCAGCAGCTCTACCGGTGGGCACCAGCCTGGGCGCCTCTACGAGCAATACTTC.

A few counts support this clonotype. For the CDR3, the DNA is TGTGCCAGCAGTTTATGGACTCAGGGGGAGGGTGAGCAGTTCTTC. It yields the protein CASSLWTQGEGEQFF. V gene TRBV28 combines with J gene TRBJ2-1; D is tentatively TRBD1 or TRBD2 (7 bases each). The CDR3 is 15 residues long. Germline CDR1 reads MDHEN; CDR2 reads SYDVKM. V was pared by 0 bases and J by 9 bases, with 15 bases between.

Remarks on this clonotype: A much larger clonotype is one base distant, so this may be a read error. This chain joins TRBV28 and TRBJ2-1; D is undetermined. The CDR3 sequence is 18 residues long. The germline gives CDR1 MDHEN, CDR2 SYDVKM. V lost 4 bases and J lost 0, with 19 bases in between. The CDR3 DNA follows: TGTGCCAGCAGTTCCCTCATCGTACAGTGGAGCTCCTACAATGAGCAGTTCTTC. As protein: CASSSLIVQWSSYNEQFF.

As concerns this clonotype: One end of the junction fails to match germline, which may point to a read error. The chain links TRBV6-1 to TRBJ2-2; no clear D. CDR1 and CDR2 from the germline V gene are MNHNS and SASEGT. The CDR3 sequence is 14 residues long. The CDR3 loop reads CAGSELFLKGELFF. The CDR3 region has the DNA TGTGCCGGCAGTGAACTGTTCTTGAAGGGGGAGCTGTTTTTT.

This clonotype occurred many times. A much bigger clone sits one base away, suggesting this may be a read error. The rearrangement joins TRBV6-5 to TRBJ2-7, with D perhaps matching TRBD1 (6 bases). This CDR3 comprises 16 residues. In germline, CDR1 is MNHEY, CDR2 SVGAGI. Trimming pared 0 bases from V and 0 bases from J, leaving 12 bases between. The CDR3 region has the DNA TGTGCCAGCAGTTACTCGACGAAGACAGGCTCCTACGAGCAGTACTTC. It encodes CASSYSTKTGSYEQYF.

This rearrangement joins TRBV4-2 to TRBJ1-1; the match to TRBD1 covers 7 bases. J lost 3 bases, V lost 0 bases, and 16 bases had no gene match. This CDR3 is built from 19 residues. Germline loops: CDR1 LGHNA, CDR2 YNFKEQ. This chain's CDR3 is CASSQDASRGRGRYTEAFF. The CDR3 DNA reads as TGTGCCAGCAGCCAAGATGCTAGTAGGGGGCGAGGTAGGTACACTGAAGCTTTCTTT.

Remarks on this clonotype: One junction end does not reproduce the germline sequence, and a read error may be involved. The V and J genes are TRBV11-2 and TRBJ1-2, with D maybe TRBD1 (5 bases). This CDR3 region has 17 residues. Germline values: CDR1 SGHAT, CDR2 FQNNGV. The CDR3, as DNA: TGTGCCAGCAGCTTAGATTCGATCAGGGCGCTGCGCTATGGCCACACTTTC. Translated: CASSLDSIRALRYGHTF. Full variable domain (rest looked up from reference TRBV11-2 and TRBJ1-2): EAGVAQSPRYKIIEKRQSVAFWCNPISGHATLYWYQQILGQGPKLLIQFQNNGVVDDSQLPKDRFSAERLKGVDSTLKIQPAKLEDSAVYLCASSLDSIRALRYGHTFGSGTRLTVV.

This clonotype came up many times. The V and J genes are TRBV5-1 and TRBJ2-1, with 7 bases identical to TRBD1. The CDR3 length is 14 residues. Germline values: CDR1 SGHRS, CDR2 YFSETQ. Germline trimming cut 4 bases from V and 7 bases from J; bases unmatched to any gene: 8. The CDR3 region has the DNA TGCGCCAGCAGCCTCCGGACAGGAAGAAATGAGCAGTTCTTC. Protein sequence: CASSLRTGRNEQFF.

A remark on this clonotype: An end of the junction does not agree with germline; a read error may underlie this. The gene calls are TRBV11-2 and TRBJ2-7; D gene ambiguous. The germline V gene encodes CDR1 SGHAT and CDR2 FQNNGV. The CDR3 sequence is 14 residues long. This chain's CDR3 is CARSLDKATYEQYF. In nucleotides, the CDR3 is TGTGCCAGGAGCTTAGACAAGGCGACCTACGAGCAGTACTTC.